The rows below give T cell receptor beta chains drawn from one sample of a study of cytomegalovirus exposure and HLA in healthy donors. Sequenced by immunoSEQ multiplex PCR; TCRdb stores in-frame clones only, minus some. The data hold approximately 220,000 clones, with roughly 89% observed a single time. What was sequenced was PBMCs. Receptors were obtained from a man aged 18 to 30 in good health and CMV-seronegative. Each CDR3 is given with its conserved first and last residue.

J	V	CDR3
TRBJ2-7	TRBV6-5	CASTRQPVAKWEQYF
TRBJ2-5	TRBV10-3	CAISESGGAQETQYF
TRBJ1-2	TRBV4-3	CASSQASGTKGYTF
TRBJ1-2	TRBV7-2	CASRDGGIGYTF
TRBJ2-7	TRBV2	CASRAGTSAYEQYF
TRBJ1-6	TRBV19	CASSIEGAGNSPLHF
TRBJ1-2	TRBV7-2	CASSLDGYGYTF
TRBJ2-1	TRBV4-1	CASSQAGLNEQFF
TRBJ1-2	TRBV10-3	CAISTGGGNYGYTF
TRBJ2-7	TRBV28	CASSSPGLAGVGEQYF
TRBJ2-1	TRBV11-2	CASSFYTSGGPSLNEQFF
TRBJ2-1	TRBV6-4	CASRRDRGYNEQFF
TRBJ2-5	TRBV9	CASSVVVAGETQYF